These T cell receptor beta chains were read from a single sample in a study of blood T cell repertoires in COVID-19. Sequencing used immunoSEQ multiplex PCR; TCRdb keeps in-frame clones, though not all of them. The sample consists of tens of thousands of clones, about nine tenths of them appearing once. The source material was peripheral blood. These receptors were taken from a woman of 80 years or more with active COVID-19. Both conserved end residues are part of each CDR3. Each record gives: D gene, J gene, V gene, clone size, CDR3 DNA, CDR3 protein. The D gene is left open where the match is weak. Size is stated for part of the rows, as once, few or many counts, or as a class when the clone is expanded.

d_gene: .; j_gene: TRBJ1-1; v_gene: TRBV19; abundance: .; CDR3nt: TGTGCCACACGCGACCAGGGCGGAGTTGGGATTGAAGCTTTCTTT; CDR3aa: CATRDQGGVGIEAFF
d_gene: .; j_gene: TRBJ2-1; v_gene: TRBV3-1/TRBV3-2; abundance: .; CDR3nt: TGTGCCAGCAGCCAAGGGCCCAGCTCCTACAATGAGCAGTTCTTC; CDR3aa: CASSQGPSSYNEQFF
d_gene: .; j_gene: TRBJ1-1; v_gene: TRBV7-9; abundance: .; CDR3nt: TGTGCCAGCAAAACTGCGAGGAAGCCGAACACTGAAGCTTTCTTT; CDR3aa: CASKTARKPNTEAFF
d_gene: TRBD1; j_gene: TRBJ1-5; v_gene: TRBV5-4; abundance: .; CDR3nt: TGTGCCAGCAGCCCAGACAGGGGGCTTCAGCCCCAGCATTTT; CDR3aa: CASSPDRGLQPQHF
d_gene: .; j_gene: TRBJ2-7; v_gene: TRBV10-3; abundance: once; CDR3nt: TGTGCCATCAGTGGTAACTACGAGCAGTACTTC; CDR3aa: CAISGNYEQYF
d_gene: .; j_gene: TRBJ1-4; v_gene: TRBV19; abundance: .; CDR3nt: TGTGCCAGTAGTGCGGCAGGGACTAATGAAAAACTGTTTTTT; CDR3aa: CASSAAGTNEKLFF
d_gene: TRBD2; j_gene: TRBJ2-2; v_gene: TRBV9; abundance: once; CDR3nt: TGTGCCAGCAGCGTAGGGACTAGCTGGACCGGGGAGCTGTTTTTT; CDR3aa: CASSVGTSWTGELFF
d_gene: TRBD1; j_gene: TRBJ2-5; v_gene: TRBV6-5; abundance: .; CDR3nt: TGTGCCAGCACCCTAGACAGGGAAGAGACCCAGTACTTC; CDR3aa: CASTLDREETQYF
d_gene: TRBD1; j_gene: TRBJ1-2; v_gene: TRBV3-1/TRBV3-2; abundance: .; CDR3nt: TGTGCCAGCAGCCAAGAAGCCCCGGACAGGTATGGCTACACCTTC; CDR3aa: CASSQEAPDRYGYTF
d_gene: .; j_gene: TRBJ1-6; v_gene: TRBV4-2; abundance: .; CDR3nt: TGTGCCAGCAGCCAAGATCGAGTGCCCAGGGCTAATTCACCCCTCCACTTT; CDR3aa: CASSQDRVPRANSPLHF
d_gene: .; j_gene: TRBJ2-7; v_gene: TRBV5-6; abundance: .; CDR3nt: TGTGCCAGCAGCCCGAGACTAGTCACAGGCTACGAGCAGTACTTC; CDR3aa: CASSPRLVTGYEQYF
d_gene: .; j_gene: TRBJ2-5; v_gene: TRBV7-8; abundance: .; CDR3nt: TGTGCCAGCAGCTTAGAGAGCGGGGAGACCCAGTACTTC; CDR3aa: CASSLESGETQYF
d_gene: TRBD1; j_gene: TRBJ1-6; v_gene: TRBV28; abundance: .; CDR3nt: TGTGCCAGCAGCCGAGGGACAGGGGGTAATTCACCCCTCCACTTT; CDR3aa: CASSRGTGGNSPLHF
d_gene: TRBD2; j_gene: TRBJ2-7; v_gene: TRBV25-1; abundance: .; CDR3nt: TGTGCCAGCAGTGAACTAGCGGGAGCAGGCGAGCAGTACTTC; CDR3aa: CASSELAGAGEQYF
d_gene: TRBD2; j_gene: TRBJ2-5; v_gene: TRBV3-1/TRBV3-2; abundance: .; CDR3nt: TGTGCCAGCAGCCAAGATCCAGCGGGGGAACAAGAGACCCAGTACTTC; CDR3aa: CASSQDPAGEQETQYF
d_gene: .; j_gene: TRBJ1-6; v_gene: TRBV12-3/TRBV12-4; abundance: .; CDR3nt: TGTGCCAGCAGGTTACAGGTCTCACCCCTCCACTTT; CDR3aa: CASRLQVSPLHF
d_gene: .; j_gene: TRBJ2-7; v_gene: TRBV7-2; abundance: .; CDR3nt: TGTGCCAGCAGCCTCAGATACGAGCAGTACTTC; CDR3aa: CASSLRYEQYF
d_gene: .; j_gene: TRBJ2-5; v_gene: TRBV19; abundance: .; CDR3nt: TGTGCCAGTAGTCCGACCGCGGGTGTACAAGAGACCCAGTACTTC; CDR3aa: CASSPTAGVQETQYF
d_gene: .; j_gene: TRBJ1-6; v_gene: TRBV19; abundance: .; CDR3nt: TGTGCCAGTAGTATCCTACAGGGCCAAACTAGTAATTCACCCCTCCACTTT; CDR3aa: CASSILQGQTSNSPLHF
d_gene: .; j_gene: TRBJ1-5; v_gene: TRBV28; abundance: .; CDR3nt: TGTGCCAGCAGTGGCCAGGGTAGGAATCAGCCCCAGCATTTT; CDR3aa: CASSGQGRNQPQHF
d_gene: .; j_gene: TRBJ2-4; v_gene: TRBV28; abundance: .; CDR3nt: TGTGCCAGCAGTCCTGCAGAAGCGGCTAAAAACATTCAGTACTTC; CDR3aa: CASSPAEAAKNIQYF
d_gene: TRBD1; j_gene: TRBJ2-2; v_gene: TRBV5-1; abundance: .; CDR3nt: TGCGCCAGCAGCTTGGCCGTGGGGACAGGGTTTTCGAACACCGGGGAGCTGTTTTTT; CDR3aa: CASSLAVGTGFSNTGELFF
d_gene: TRBD1; j_gene: TRBJ1-6; v_gene: TRBV28; abundance: .; CDR3nt: TGTGCCAGCAGAAGGACAGGGAATAATTCACCCCTCCACTTT; CDR3aa: CASRRTGNNSPLHF
d_gene: TRBD2; j_gene: TRBJ2-7; v_gene: TRBV4-1; abundance: .; CDR3nt: TGCGCCAGCAGCCTGCATAGCGGGAGTAAACGAGAGCAGTACTTC; CDR3aa: CASSLHSGSKREQYF